A selection of T cell receptor beta chains follows, all from one sample in a study of OX40 agonist ivuxolimab in advanced cancers. The protocol was immunoSEQ multiplex PCR, while the TCRdb copy is restricted to in-frame clones and leaves out a portion. The table has some 90,000 clones, roughly 90% seen once. The sequencing used CD4+ or CD8+ T cells sorted from blood, collected in a trial of the OX40 agonist ivuxolimab. The receptors shown here come from an adult with an advanced solid tumor such as melanoma, head and neck, liver or kidney cancer. Each CDR3 is given with its conserved first and last residue. The D gene is left open where the match is weak. Rows give clone size only sometimes, using once, few, many, or a class for an expanded clone.

V: TRBV27; size: NA; D: NA; length: 13; J: TRBJ2-5; DNA: TGTGCCAGCAGTTCGTACCCCCAAGAGACCCAGTACTTC; CDR3: CASSSYPQETQYF
V: TRBV5-1; size: NA; D: TRBD2; length: 15; J: TRBJ2-1; DNA: TGCGCCAGCAGCTTGGGGCGGGGGGCCTACAATGAGCAGTTCTTC; CDR3: CASSLGRGAYNEQFF
V: TRBV7-6; size: NA; D: TRBD1; length: 14; J: TRBJ1-3; DNA: TGTGCCAGCAGCCCGACAGGGGCTGGAAACACCATATATTTT; CDR3: CASSPTGAGNTIYF
V: TRBV12-5; size: NA; D: NA; length: 14; J: TRBJ2-1; DNA: TGTGCTAGTGGCCCACAAGATCGACACTCTGAGCAGTTCTTC; CDR3: CASGPQDRHSEQFF
V: TRBV6-5; size: NA; D: NA; length: 16; J: TRBJ2-2; DNA: TGTGCCAGCAGTTACGGCTTCCTAGGGCGCACCGGGGAGCTGTTTTTT; CDR3: CASSYGFLGRTGELFF
V: TRBV19; size: NA; D: NA; length: 14; J: TRBJ2-7; DNA: TGTGCCAGTAGTCCCGACCCGGGCGGCTACGAGCAGTACTTC; CDR3: CASSPDPGGYEQYF
V: TRBV4-1; size: NA; D: TRBD2; length: 15; J: TRBJ2-7; DNA: TGCGCCAGCAGCCAAGTAGCTAGCGGGAGCTATGAGCAGTACTTC; CDR3: CASSQVASGSYEQYF
V: TRBV2; size: NA; D: NA; length: 17; J: TRBJ2-7; DNA: TGTGCCAGCAGGGGGGAAGGTTGGACTCTATTGATCTACGAGCAGTACTTC; CDR3: CASRGEGWTLLIYEQYF
V: TRBV10-3; size: few; D: TRBD2; length: 17; J: TRBJ2-1; DNA: TGTGCCATCGGTGACGCAGGGAGGGTAAGCTCCTACAATGAGCAGTTCTTC; CDR3: CAIGDAGRVSSYNEQFF
V: TRBV6-1; size: few; D: NA; length: 13; J: TRBJ1-1; DNA: TGTGCCACCATCGACAGGCTGAACACTGAAGCTTTCTTT; CDR3: CATIDRLNTEAFF
V: TRBV4-1; size: NA; D: TRBD1; length: 15; J: TRBJ1-5; DNA: TGCGCCAGCAGCCAACGGGGACAGGACAATCAGCCCCAGCATTTT; CDR3: CASSQRGQDNQPQHF
V: TRBV7-8; size: once; D: TRBD2; length: 17; J: TRBJ2-7; DNA: TGTGCCAGCAGCTTAGCGAGTATACGGGAGGGCCTCTACGAGCAGTACTTC; CDR3: CASSLASIREGLYEQYF
V: TRBV4-2; size: NA; D: TRBD1; length: 17; J: TRBJ1-5; DNA: TGTGCCAGCAGCCAAGATCTTAGGACAGGGGCCAATCAGCCCCAGCATTTT; CDR3: CASSQDLRTGANQPQHF
V: TRBV5-1; size: NA; D: NA; length: 12; J: TRBJ2-5; DNA: TGCGCCAGCAGCTTGGTCGGAAAGACCCAGTACTTC; CDR3: CASSLVGKTQYF
V: TRBV19; size: NA; D: NA; length: 15; J: TRBJ1-1; DNA: TGTGCCAGTAGTATAGGCCCAGGGCTGGCCACTGAAGCTTTCTTT; CDR3: CASSIGPGLATEAFF
V: TRBV5-1; size: NA; D: NA; length: 19; J: TRBJ2-6; DNA: TGCGCCAGCAGCTTGGTGTTAGGAGGCAGTCTCTCTGGGGCCAACGTCCTGACTTTC; CDR3: CASSLVLGGSLSGANVLTF
V: TRBV5-1; size: NA; D: NA; length: 12; J: TRBJ2-1; DNA: TGCGCCAGCAGCTTGTCCGGGAGTGAGCAGTTCTTC; CDR3: CASSLSGSEQFF
V: TRBV19; size: NA; D: TRBD1; length: 11; J: TRBJ1-2; DNA: TGTGCCAGTTGGACAGGCCGGGGCTACACCTTC; CDR3: CASWTGRGYTF
V: TRBV27; size: few; D: NA; length: 15; J: TRBJ2-7; DNA: TGTGCCAGCAGTTTGAGGGGACTCGGGGCTTACGAGCAGTACTTC; CDR3: CASSLRGLGAYEQYF
V: TRBV7-6; size: NA; D: TRBD2; length: 15; J: TRBJ2-5; DNA: TGTGCCAGCAGTTATGGACTAGCGGGGGTAGAGACCCAGTACTTC; CDR3: CASSYGLAGVETQYF
V: TRBV10-2; size: few; D: NA; length: 11; J: TRBJ2-1; DNA: TGCGCCAGCAGTGTAAGCGGTGAGCAGTTCTTC; CDR3: CASSVSGEQFF
V: TRBV2; size: NA; D: NA; length: 16; J: TRBJ1-6; DNA: TGTGCCAGCAGTGAGGGGAGGGGGACCTATAATTCACCCCTCCACTTT; CDR3: CASSEGRGTYNSPLHF
V: TRBV30; size: NA; D: NA; length: 14; J: TRBJ2-3; DNA: TGTGCCTGGAGTTCAGGGGAGAGCACAGATACGCAGTATTTT; CDR3: CAWSSGESTDTQYF
V: TRBV2; size: NA; D: NA; length: 14; J: TRBJ2-7; DNA: TGTGCCAGCAGTCTCCGCGGGACACCCTACGAGCAGTACTTC; CDR3: CASSLRGTPYEQYF
V: TRBV10-2; size: NA; D: NA; length: 14; J: TRBJ2-7; DNA: TGCGCCAGCAGTGAGTCCCTGACGGGTGGAGAGCAGTACTTC; CDR3: CASSESLTGGEQYF
V: TRBV7-3; size: NA; D: TRBD2; length: 15; J: TRBJ2-1; DNA: TGTGCCAGCAGCTTAATTACTAGCGGGGTAGATGAGCAGTTCTTC; CDR3: CASSLITSGVDEQFF
V: TRBV5-4; size: NA; D: NA; length: 14; J: TRBJ2-7; DNA: TGTGCCAGCAGCTTATCGCGGGGGCCCTACGAGCAGTACTTC; CDR3: CASSLSRGPYEQYF
V: TRBV6-5; size: NA; D: NA; length: 15; J: TRBJ2-5; DNA: TGTGCCAGCAGTTACGACAGGTTGGGCCTGGAGACCCAGTACTTC; CDR3: CASSYDRLGLETQYF
V: TRBV5-4; size: NA; D: TRBD2; length: 15; J: TRBJ2-5; DNA: TGTGCCAGCAGCCCGCTAGCGGGAGTCATAGAGACCCAGTACTTC; CDR3: CASSPLAGVIETQYF
V: TRBV5-1; size: NA; D: NA; length: 14; J: TRBJ1-2; DNA: TGCGCCAGCAGCCTTGTATCTAACGACTATGGCTACACCTTC; CDR3: CASSLVSNDYGYTF
V: TRBV7-9; size: few; D: NA; length: 11; J: TRBJ2-2; DNA: TGTGCCAGCAGCTTAGCCGGGGAGCTGTTTTTT; CDR3: CASSLAGELFF
V: TRBV27; size: NA; D: NA; length: 13; J: TRBJ1-2; DNA: TGTGCCAGCAGTTTTTCGGTGGTGGGTGGCTACACCTTC; CDR3: CASSFSVVGGYTF
V: TRBV10-3; size: NA; D: NA; length: 15; J: TRBJ2-7; DNA: TGTGCCATCAGTGAGTCCTCCAAGGCTATCGGCGAGCAGTACTTC; CDR3: CAISESSKAIGEQYF
V: TRBV7-9; size: NA; D: TRBD2; length: 15; J: TRBJ2-1; DNA: TGTGCCAGCAGCCCCGGGACTAGCGGGTCGGGGGAGCAGTTCTTC; CDR3: CASSPGTSGSGEQFF
V: TRBV2; size: NA; D: NA; length: 13; J: TRBJ2-3; DNA: TGTGCCAGCAGTCGGACTAGCACAGATACGCAGTATTTT; CDR3: CASSRTSTDTQYF
V: TRBV19; size: NA; D: NA; length: 13; J: TRBJ1-1; DNA: TGTGCCAGTACCCCACCTCGTGGCACTGAAGCTTTCTTT; CDR3: CASTPPRGTEAFF
V: TRBV19; size: NA; D: NA; length: 14; J: TRBJ1-2; DNA: TGTGCCAGTAGTCCCAACGCAGCTGCCTATGGCTACACCTTC; CDR3: CASSPNAAAYGYTF
V: TRBV4-1; size: NA; D: TRBD1; length: 16; J: TRBJ2-1; DNA: TGCGCCAGCAGCCTCCGTGACAGGGGGCTGTGGAATGAGCAGTTCTTC; CDR3: CASSLRDRGLWNEQFF
V: TRBV21-1; size: once; D: NA; length: 18; J: TRBJ1-5; DNA: TGTGCCAGCAGCATCCGGGACAGGAGGCCCCATAGCAATCAGCCCCAGCATTTT; CDR3: CASSIRDRRPHSNQPQHF
V: TRBV28; size: NA; D: NA; length: 14; J: TRBJ2-3; DNA: TGTGCCAGCAGTTTTGTAGGAGGGCCGAGTACGCAGTATTTT; CDR3: CASSFVGGPSTQYF
V: TRBV11-2; size: NA; D: NA; length: 16; J: TRBJ1-1; DNA: TGTGCCAGCAGCTTAGATCCAGGCGGATTGAACACTGAAGCTTTCTTT; CDR3: CASSLDPGGLNTEAFF
V: TRBV27; size: NA; D: NA; length: 15; J: TRBJ2-1; DNA: TGTGCCAGCAGTTCAGTGGGAGCAACCTACAATGAGCAGTTCTTC; CDR3: CASSSVGATYNEQFF
V: TRBV6-5; size: NA; D: NA; length: 11; J: TRBJ2-3; DNA: TGTGCCAGCAGCCTGGCGGATACGCAGTATTTT; CDR3: CASSLADTQYF
V: TRBV10-3; size: NA; D: NA; length: 15; J: TRBJ1-1; DNA: TGTGCCATCAGTGACGGGTATCCTGGGGACACTGAAGCTTTCTTT; CDR3: CAISDGYPGDTEAFF